Sequencing of this T cell receptor (beta chain) was carried out in a study of Graves' ophthalmopathy and Graves' hyperthyroidism. Study observations and caveats: The blood repertoire also included most expanded thyroid clonotypes above 0.001 frequency.

Turning to this clonotype: The antigen remains undetermined. This clone may be a read error of a much larger clone one base away.

The CDR3 covers 14 residues. The germline CDR1 and CDR2 sequences are MNHNS and SASEGT. Among the exclusions were patients with other autoimmune diseases, uncontrolled infections, pregnancy or lactation. The evidence that diagnosis relied on was clinical symptoms, serum thyroxine, TRAb, thyroid ultrasound and orbital computed tomography. The source of the PBMCs was 10 ml of fresh peripheral blood. Transcripts of RNA were the source for amplifying TCR beta CDR3 regions. RT-PCR was first run with HTBI primers, then multiplex PCR in a second round. TCRdb re-analysed the multiplex PCR reads in MiXCR, keeping a single row per CDR3 protein. The sample has just over 400,000 distinct CDR3 sequences, roughly 21% seen once; the top ten hold around 3.1%.

The chain links TRBV6-1 to TRBJ1-2, with TRBD1 as a possible D gene (5 bases). Sequenced material: peripheral blood. This TCR derives from a woman aged 18-29 years with stable Graves' hyperthyroidism. CDR3 sequence (DNA): TGTGCCAGCAGAGGGGACGGGCGAAACTATGGCTACAGCTTC. Amino acids: CASRGDGRNYGYSF.